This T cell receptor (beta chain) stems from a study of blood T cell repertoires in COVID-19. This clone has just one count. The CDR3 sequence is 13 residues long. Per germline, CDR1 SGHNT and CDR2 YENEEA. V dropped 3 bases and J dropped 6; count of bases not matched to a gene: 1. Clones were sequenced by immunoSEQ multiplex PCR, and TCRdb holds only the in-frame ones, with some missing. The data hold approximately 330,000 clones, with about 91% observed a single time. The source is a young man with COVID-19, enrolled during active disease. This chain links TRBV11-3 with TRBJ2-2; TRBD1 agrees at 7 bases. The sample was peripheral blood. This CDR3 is CASSLTGPGELFF. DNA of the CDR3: TGTGCCAGCAGCTTGACAGGGCCCGGGGAGCTGTTTTTT.